This T cell receptor (beta chain) was obtained from a study of identical twins. Notes on the study in general: Excess sharing between twins was weaker in beta out-of-frame sequences. Carriage of fewer insertions was seen in abundant cord blood beta clonotypes, whereas memory repertoires showed none.

Donors uniformly comprised healthy Caucasians. One entry per CDR3 protein, called by TCRdb with MiXCR from the 5' RACE reads. Here the sample spans 500,000 to 550,000 distinct CDR3 sequences, approximately 22% being singletons. V gave up 5 bases and J gave up 8 bases; unmatched junction bases: 14. CDR3 length: 16 residues. A few counts support this clonotype. No antigen is known for it. The same data also contributed to another study, on T cells expressing NK-cell markers. That work adds: Seven donors tested HCMV-seropositive and one tested seronegative among the eight sequenced.

This TCR was sampled from a woman aged 18-29 years in good health. This chain connects TRBV12-3 or TRBV12-4 to TRBJ2-1; 8 bases line up with TRBD1. The source material was CD4+ T cells sorted from blood. CDR3 protein: CASSLLTDRGDDEQFF. The CDR3 bases are TGTGCCAGCAGTCTCCTGACCGACAGGGGTGACGATGAGCAGTTCTTC.